This record looks at one T cell receptor (beta chain) sequence and its context. V lost 6 bases and J lost 4, with 9 bases in between. The CDR3 is made up of 12 amino acids. Clinical symptoms, serum thyroxine, TRAb, thyroid ultrasound and orbital computed tomography established diagnosis. The sample comes from a study of T cells in Graves' hyperthyroidism and ophthalmopathy. RNA transcripts were the template for amplifying TCR beta CDR3 regions. In the first-round RT-PCR of the TCR CDR3, the HTBI primer set was used. TCRdb passed the multiplex PCR reads through MiXCR, listing each CDR3 protein once. The repertoire holds fewer than 650,000 distinct CDR3 sequences, with around 43% as singletons.

The J gene is TRBJ1-1, the V gene TRBV12-3 or TRBV12-4, with TRBD1 as a possible D gene (5 bases). Sequenced material: peripheral blood or thyroid tissue (not recorded which). This TCR was sampled from an adult woman with Graves' disease, either hyperthyroidism or ophthalmopathy (not recorded which). CDR3 nucleotides: TGTGCCAGCAGCGACGGGGCCACTGAAGCTTTCTTT. It codes for CASSDGATEAFF.